These 11 T cell receptor beta chains share one sample of origin, sequenced in a study of cytomegalovirus exposure and HLA in healthy donors. The PCR employed 60 Vbeta primers together with 13 Jbeta primers. Libraries were prepared by immunoSEQ multiplex PCR; TCRdb keeps only in-frame clonotypes and omits some of them. The data hold more than 100,000 clones, with around 65% observed a single time. Sequencing used PBMCs. Receptor source: a woman aged 45-59 years in good health and CMV-seronegative.

The V gene is TRBV28, the J gene TRBJ2-7, with a tentative D call TRBD1 (6 bases). The germline CDR1 and CDR2 sequences are MDHEN and SYDVKM. Trimming took off 7 bases at V and 2 bases at J, with 15 bases between the two ends. The CDR3 is 14 amino acids. The CDR3 nucleotides are TGTGCCAGCAACTTCCCCGGACAGCCCTACGAGCAGTACTTC. It codes for CASNFPGQPYEQYF.

The V gene is TRBV5-1, the J gene TRBJ2-2, with 7 bases identical to TRBD1. The CDR3 is 16 amino acids. Germline trimming cut 0 bases from V and 2 bases from J; bases unmatched to any gene: 4. CDR1 and CDR2 from the germline V gene are SGHRS and YFSETQ. CDR3 sequence reads: CASSLVPGGNTGELFF. The CDR3 coding sequence is TGCGCCAGCAGCTTGGTGCCAGGGGGTAACACCGGGGAGCTGTTTTTT.

This clone was observed a few times. J is TRBJ2-5 and V is TRBV4-2; 8 positions agree with TRBD2. The V gene end was trimmed by 1 base and the J gene end by 3 bases; junction bases not matched to a gene: 10. The CDR3 has 17 amino acids. The germline CDR1 and CDR2 sequences are LGHNA and YNFKEQ. CDR3 DNA: TGTGCCAGCAGCCAAGTTAGCGGGACTGGGATCGAAGAGACCCAGTACTTC. Protein: CASSQVSGTGIEETQYF.

The genes are TRBV7-9 and TRBJ2-1; 7 bases map to TRBD2. The germline V gene encodes CDR1 SEHNR and CDR2 FQNEAQ (reference sequence). With V trimmed by 4 bases and J by 8 bases, 14 bases remained unmatched. CDR3 length equals 16 residues. The CDR3 protein is CASSSVVGGFSYEQFF. Written as DNA, the CDR3 is TGTGCCAGCAGCTCCGTAGTGGGGGGGTTTTCATATGAGCAGTTCTTC.

A few counts support this clone. The V and J genes are TRBV7-9 and TRBJ2-6; 9 nucleotides match TRBD2. This CDR3 has 19 amino acids. The germline gives CDR1 SEHNR, CDR2 FQNEAQ (reference sequence). Losses at the gene ends were 5 bases for V and 1 base for J; bases not matched to a gene: 12. The DNA for the CDR3 is TGTGCCAGCAGCCGTAGCGGGAGTATGCTTAGGTCTGGGGCCAACGTCCTGACTTTC. Translated: CASSRSGSMLRSGANVLTF.

This chain joins TRBV29-1 and TRBJ1-1; 7 nucleotides match TRBD1. This CDR3 contains 11 residues. Germline V gene data show CDR1 as SQVTM and CDR2 as ANQGSEA. With V trimmed by 3 bases and J by 14 bases, 9 bases remained unmatched. CDR3 DNA sequence: TGCAGCGTTGATCCCGACAGGGTTCAGTTCTTT. Translation gives CSVDPDRVQFF.

The chain carries TRBV6-5 and TRBJ2-3; D remains ambiguous. V was clipped by 6 bases and J by 3 bases, with 16 bases between them. Germline CDR1 is MNHEY and CDR2 is SVGAGI. This CDR3 spans 15 amino acids. The CDR3 loop is CASRAYRVGTDTQYF. DNA for the CDR3: TGTGCCAGCAGGGCTTACCGGGTAGGAACAGATACGCAGTATTTT.

Details on this clone: One end of the junction is discordant with germline, which a read error may explain. The chain joins TRBV7-7 to TRBJ2-1, with 7 nucleotides matching TRBD1. Germline values: CDR1 SSHAT, CDR2 FNYEAQ (reference sequence). The CDR3 length is 13 residues. The CDR3 DNA reads as TGTGCTAGCAGCTTAGACAGGGACAATGAGCAGTTCTTC. Translated, it gives CASSLDRDNEQFF. Filled out from reference TRBV7-7 and TRBJ2-1, the complete variable domain reads GAGVSQSPRYKVTKRGQDVTLRCDPISSHATLYWYQQALGQGPEFLTYFNYEAQPDKSGLPSDRFSAERPEGSISTLTIQRTEQRDSAMYRCASSLDRDNEQFFGPGTRLTVL.

This chain uses TRBV19 with TRBJ2-2, with TRBD2 identical over 14 bases. The CDR3 runs 18 residues. Looked up from germline, CDR1 is LNHDA and CDR2 is SQIVND (reference sequence). The J segment lost 3 bases and the V segment lost 10 bases, leaving 13 bases of the junction unmatched. The CDR3 DNA follows: TGTGCCACCCGTGTCGGACTAGCGGGGGGAGAGTACACCGGGGAGCTGTTTTTT. Protein: CATRVGLAGGEYTGELFF.

The J gene is TRBJ1-2, the V gene TRBV4-1; TRBD1 matches at 11 bases. Germline assignment: CDR1 MGHRA and CDR2 YSYEKL. Trimming took 8 bases from V and 8 from J; bases not matched to a gene: 7. There are 13 residues in the CDR3. As DNA, the CDR3 is TGCGCCAGCCGGGACAGGGGGATTGGAGGCTACACCTTC. Its protein is CASRDRGIGGYTF.

The chain links TRBV11-3 to TRBJ2-1, with TRBD2 identical over 10 bases. CDR1 and CDR2 from the germline V gene are SGHNT and YENEEA. J gave up 6 bases and V 2 bases, and 16 bases lay outside the gene matches. The CDR3 runs to 19 residues. CDR3 residues: CASSLFLAGGVKRGNEQFF. The CDR3 DNA reads TGTGCCAGCAGCTTATTTTTAGCGGGGGGCGTTAAGCGTGGCAATGAGCAGTTCTTC.